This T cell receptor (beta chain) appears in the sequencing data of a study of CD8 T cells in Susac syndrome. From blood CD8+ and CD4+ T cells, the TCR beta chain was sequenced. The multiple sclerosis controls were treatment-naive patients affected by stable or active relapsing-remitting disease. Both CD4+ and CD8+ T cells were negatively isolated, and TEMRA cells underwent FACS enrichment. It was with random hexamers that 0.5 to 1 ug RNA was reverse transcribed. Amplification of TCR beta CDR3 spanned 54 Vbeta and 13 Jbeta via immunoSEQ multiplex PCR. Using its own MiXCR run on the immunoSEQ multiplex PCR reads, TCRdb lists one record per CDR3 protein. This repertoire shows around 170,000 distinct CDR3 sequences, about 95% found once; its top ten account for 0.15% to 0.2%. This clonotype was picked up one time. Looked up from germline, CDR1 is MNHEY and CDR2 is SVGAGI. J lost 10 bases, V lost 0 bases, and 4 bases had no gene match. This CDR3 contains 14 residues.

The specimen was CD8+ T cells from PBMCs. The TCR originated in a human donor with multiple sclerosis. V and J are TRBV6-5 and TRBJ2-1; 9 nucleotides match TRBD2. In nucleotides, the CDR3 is TGTGCCAGCAGTTACTCGATTAGCGGGGGCGAGCAGTTCTTC. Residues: CASSYSISGGEQFF.